This T cell receptor (beta chain) was retrieved from a study of CD8+ T cells in alopecia areata listed by TCRdb under 2018. Looking at the study overall: Treated patients were enrolled in an open-label pilot trial of oral tofacitinib, 5 to 10 mg twice daily, for moderate-to-severe alopecia areata. Patients stayed on tofacitinib for 6 to 18 months and then had 6 months of follow-up off drug so that delayed response and recurrence could be assessed. Disease severity in treated patients was measured with the SALT score, which quantifies the percentage of affected scalp surface area. In both human patients and the C3H/HeJ mouse model, the study applied high-throughput TCRbeta sequencing to look at T cell clonal expansion in alopecia areata. In humans, TCRbeta sequencing was performed on scalp tissue and on sorted CD4+ and CD8+ peripheral blood T cells from healthy controls and from patients with patchy or totalis/universalis alopecia areata. Biopsies were taken from tofacitinib-treated patients at baseline and again at 4 and 24 weeks into treatment, and several of those patients also had a later scalp biopsy. Scalp clonality was compared across normal scalp (n=4), patchy alopecia areata scalp (n=8), and alopecia totalis/universalis scalp (n=8). RNA came from the PAXgene miRNA kit for fixed scalp, the miRNeasy kit for PBMCs, and the RNeasy kit for mouse skin. immunoSEQ multiplex PCR using 35 Vbeta forward primers and 13 Jbeta reverse primers was used to amplify TCRbeta CDR3 regions. Results and caveats for the whole study, not just this receptor: Resident alphabeta T cells in normal human skin are also sequenced, complicating scalp TCR repertoire analysis, unlike mouse skin dominated by gammadelta T cells. TCR sequences shared between patients were less clear than in mice, possibly partly because of HLA diversity in the patient population. Compared with normal scalp, lesional scalp, particularly in alopecia totalis/universalis, had higher clonality and more expanded CD8+ clones, which suggests antigenic drive. Tofacitinib significantly decreased scalp clonality and the number of expanded CD8+ clones among the top 100 scalp clones. Because the treated cohort was small and had only one nonresponder, larger studies are needed to examine links between baseline CD8+ expansion and response. Many expanded lesional clones persisted in scalp and blood during tofacitinib treatment, which may partly explain relapse after stopping treatment.

Library generation was performed with the immunoSEQ multiplex PCR assay. RNA was extracted from all samples and reverse transcribed into cDNA as template for TCR sequencing. SuperScript III was used for first-strand cDNA synthesis, primed with a 2:1 mix of oligo-dT and random hexamers. Amplification bias was assessed with a synthetic immune receptor repertoire, and residual bias was removed computationally. The study's processing was this. Raw reads were preprocessed to remove errors, and CDR3 was defined according to IMGT conventions as the region from the conserved cysteine to phenylalanine. To get clonality, Shannon entropy was normalized by log2 of the number of productive unique TCRs and the result was subtracted from 1. Whether scalp clones were CD4 or CD8 was inferred by matching scalp TCRbeta sequences against CD4 and CD8 repertoires sorted from blood. TCRdb re-hosts the immuneACCESS table, in-frame sequences only. Its copies lack some clones; in the studies checked, an unresolved V gene accounts for under half of them, and the cause for the rest is not known. That table supplies the V and J calls and clone size; D and trimming were determined from the DNA. Within this sample are fewer than 350,000 clones, with roughly 50% of them counted one time only. In total, the top ten clones hold more than 1.5% of the sample.

On this clone: The antigen this receptor binds is unknown. Nothing much larger sits one base from this clone, and base qualities are not available.

The junction shows trimming of 8 bases on V and 0 bases on J, plus 13 bases between the germline ends. CDR1 and CDR2 (MNHEY, SMNVEV) derive from the germline V gene (reference sequence). From its cysteine to its phenylalanine, the CDR3 spans 14 amino acids. Only the CDR3 portion is preserved as DNA: 42 bases, with reading frame beginning at the first base. The intended sense of this specimen's time point label: about 25 weeks on oral tofacitinib. This specimen's treatment or condition label, per the study, means: oral pan-JAK inhibitor, 5-10 mg twice daily. Lesional scalp punch biopsies and peripheral blood were collected from alopecia areata patients. PBMCs were separated by density centrifugation and stained for CD3, CD4 and CD8, after which CD4+ and CD8+ T cells were sorted on a FACSAria.

The chain is encoded by TRBV27 joined to TRBJ1-2; the D gene is unclear. Sequenced here: CD4+ T cells sorted from blood, sampled at week 24, from a patient treated with tofacitinib. This TCR was sampled from a human donor with alopecia areata. The CDR3 region reads CASSRRTPNYGYTF. The nucleotide sequence is TGTGCCAGCTCCCGGAGGACCCCTAACTATGGCTACACCTTC.